The subject of this entry is one T cell receptor beta chain. CDR3 length: 19 amino acids. V dropped 7 bases and J dropped 1; count of bases not matched to a gene: 17. Germline V gene lookup returns CDR1 MNHNS and CDR2 SASEGT. TCRdb analysed the PCR reads with MiXCR anew, one entry per CDR3 protein. The profile shows 10,000 or so distinct CDR3 sequences, 28% of them singletons. The data were obtained in a study of immune characterization of retroperitoneal liposarcoma. Material: tumor tissue. The sequence was collected from a male donor with retroperitoneal liposarcoma. The rearrangement uses TRBV6-1 and TRBJ1-4; 8 positions agree with TRBD1. CDR3 nucleotides: TGTGCCAGCAAGGCGGGTCAGGGGGCTCTTTTCGTAACTAATGAAAAACTGTTTTTT. It specifies CASKAGQGALFVTNEKLFF.